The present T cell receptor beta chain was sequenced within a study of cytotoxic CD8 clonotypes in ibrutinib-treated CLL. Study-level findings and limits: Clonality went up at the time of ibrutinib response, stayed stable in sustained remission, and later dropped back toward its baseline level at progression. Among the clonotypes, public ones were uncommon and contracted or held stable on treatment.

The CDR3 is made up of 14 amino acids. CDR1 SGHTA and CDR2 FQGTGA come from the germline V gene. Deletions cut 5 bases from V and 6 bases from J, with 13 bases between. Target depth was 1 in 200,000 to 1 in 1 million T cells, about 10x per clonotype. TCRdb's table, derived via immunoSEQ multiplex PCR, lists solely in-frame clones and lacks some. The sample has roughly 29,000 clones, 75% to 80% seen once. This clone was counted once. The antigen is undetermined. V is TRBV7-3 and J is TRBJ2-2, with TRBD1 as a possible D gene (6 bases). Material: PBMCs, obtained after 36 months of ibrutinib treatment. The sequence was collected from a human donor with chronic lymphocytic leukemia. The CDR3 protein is CASSPQGFPGELFF. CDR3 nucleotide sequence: TGTGCCAGCAGCCCACAGGGTTTCCCCGGGGAGCTGTTTTTT.